Below, 20 T cell receptor beta chains from the same sample are listed, as sequenced in a study of blood T cell repertoires in COVID-19. Using immunoSEQ multiplex PCR, the repertoire was profiled, and TCRdb retains in-frame clones only, with some absent. This sample has some 19,000 clones, with roughly 85% found just once. Material for sequencing was peripheral blood. These receptors came from an older man with acute or convalescent COVID-19.

The CDR3 protein is CASSHLGEGVGCAEAFF. CDR3 in DNA: TGCGCCAGCAGTCATTTGGGTGAGGGGGTCGGTTGCGCTGAAGCTTTCTTT. V is TRBV23-1 and J is TRBJ1-1; D may be TRBD1 (6 bases). Being an ORF, TRBV23-1 has a function that is uncertain. The ends were cut back, 3 bases at V and 6 bases at J, with 23 bases in the middle. The CDR3 loop spans 17 amino acids.

The J gene is TRBJ1-5, the V gene TRBV7-2; no definite D call. The ends were cut back, 6 bases at V and 0 bases at J, with 9 bases in the middle. The CDR3 has 14 residues. CDR1 and CDR2 from the germline V gene are SGHTA and FQGNSA. The CDR3 sequence: CASSLPVSNQPQHF. CDR3 DNA: TGTGCCAGCAGTCTCCCAGTTAGCAATCAGCCCCAGCATTTT.

V is TRBV2 and J is TRBJ1-1; TRBD1 might be the D (5 bases). Germline assignment: CDR1 SNHLY and CDR2 FYNNEI. This CDR3 spans 13 amino acids. V was clipped by 5 bases and J by 5 bases, with 12 bases between them. The CDR3: CASSNVGLTEAFF. CDR3 nucleotide sequence: TGTGCCAGCAGTAACGTGGGGCTTACTGAAGCTTTCTTT.

This chain uses TRBV3-1 (or the pseudogene TRBV3-2) with TRBJ2-4; 10 bases align to TRBD2. J lost 4 bases, V lost 4 bases, and 1 base had no gene match. The CDR3 is 14 residues long. Germline CDR1 LGHDT, CDR2 YNNKEL (reference sequence). The CDR3 coding sequence is TGTGCCAGCAGCCCAGCGGGGGGGAAAAACATTCAGTACTTC. It is translated as CASSPAGGKNIQYF.

The chain couples TRBV4-2 to TRBJ1-1; D unresolved. The CDR3 extends over 15 amino acids. V dropped 0 bases and J dropped 4 bases, with 12 bases sitting between them. Germline loops: CDR1 LGHNA, CDR2 YNFKEQ. CDR3 residues: CASSQDAAAGTEAFF. In DNA, the CDR3 is TGTGCCAGCAGCCAAGATGCGGCGGCCGGCACTGAAGCTTTCTTT.

This clone was picked up one time. The V call is TRBV10-3, the J call TRBJ1-5, with 7 bases identical to TRBD1. The CDR3 length is 16 residues. Germline V gene sequence: CDR1 ENHRY, CDR2 SYGVKD. The ends lost 6 bases at V and 4 bases at J; junction bases unmatched: 12. The CDR3 region is CAISETDQGGNQPQHF. In DNA, the CDR3 is TGTGCCATCAGCGAAACGGACCAGGGGGGTAATCAGCCCCAGCATTTT.

The CDR3 reads CASSPGTAYTGELFF. CDR3 nucleotide sequence: TGCGCCAGCAGCCCAGGGACAGCATACACCGGGGAGCTGTTTTTT. This chain joins TRBV4-1 and TRBJ2-2, with 7 bases aligning to TRBD1. Germline CDR1 is MGHRA and CDR2 is YSYEKL. Trimming cost V 4 bases and J 3 bases; bases outside gene matches: 5. The CDR3 spans 15 residues.

The J gene is TRBJ2-5, the V gene TRBV14; TRBD1 matches at 8 bases. The ends lost 1 base at V and 8 bases at J; junction bases unmatched: 6. The germline CDR1 and CDR2 sequences are SGHDN and FVKESK. The CDR3 covers 14 residues. The CDR3 coding sequence is TGTGCCAGCAGCCAAGCTGGGACAGGAAAAACCCAGTACTTC. Protein: CASSQAGTGKTQYF.

This chain connects TRBV30 to TRBJ1-3, with 8 bases aligning to TRBD1. Germline V gene sequence: CDR1 GTSNPN, CDR2 SVGIG (reference sequence). Trimming took 4 bases from V and 0 from J; bases not matched to a gene: 5. The CDR3 runs to 15 residues. The CDR3 reads CAWNGQGYSGNTIYF. The CDR3 DNA reads as TGTGCCTGGAATGGACAGGGATACTCTGGAAACACCATATATTTT.

This clone has only one observation. The rearrangement links TRBV19 to TRBJ1-5, with a weak D call TRBD1 (5 bases). The germline CDR1 and CDR2 sequences are LNHDA and SQIVND (reference sequence). V was trimmed by 7 bases and J by 0 bases, leaving 16 bases between them. The CDR3 sequence is 16 residues long. As DNA, the CDR3 is TGTGCCAGTACCGGGGTTCGGGGGGATAGCAATCAGCCCCAGCATTTT. It codes for CASTGVRGDSNQPQHF.

The V gene is TRBV14, the J gene TRBJ1-1, with D perhaps matching TRBD1 (6 bases). The CDR3 consists of 14 residues. V was cut by 4 bases and J by 0 bases, with 9 bases left in between. From germline, CDR1 is SGHDN and CDR2 FVKESK. CDR3 sequence (DNA): TGTGCCAGCAGCCCAAACAGGGTGAACACTGAAGCTTTCTTT. As protein: CASSPNRVNTEAFF. Filled out from reference TRBV14 and TRBJ1-1, the complete variable domain reads EAGVTQFPSHSVIEKGQTVTLRCDPISGHDNLYWYRRVMGKEIKFLLHFVKESKQDESGMPNNRFLAERTGGTYSTLKVQPAELEDSGVYFCASSPNRVNTEAFFGQGTRLTVV.

The chain recombines TRBV2 with TRBJ2-1; the D gene is possibly TRBD1 (6 bases). The V end lost 11 bases, the J end lost 5 bases, and 16 bases lay between the germline ends. Germline V gene lookup returns CDR1 SNHLY and CDR2 FYNNEI. The CDR3 sequence is 13 residues long. CDR3 protein: CASTRNRDNEQFF. The CDR3 nucleotides read TGTGCCTCCACGCGGAACAGGGACAATGAGCAGTTCTTC.

There are a few counts of this clone. The rearrangement links TRBV18 to TRBJ2-7, with 10 bases identical to TRBD1. CDR1 KGHSH and CDR2 LQKENI come from the germline V gene. J was trimmed by 6 bases and V by 10 bases; bases with no gene match: 12. The CDR3 is 14 amino acids. This CDR3 is CATKPGTGVPEQYF. CDR3 nucleotides: TGTGCCACCAAACCCGGGACAGGGGTACCCGAGCAGTACTTC.

The chain recombines TRBV4-3 with TRBJ1-6; TRBD1 is a possible D gene (5 bases). The CDR3 loop spans 14 amino acids. V lost 8 bases and J 10 bases, leaving 18 bases between the germline ends. Germline V gives CDR1 LGHNA, CDR2 YSLEER. Here the CDR3 DNA reads TGCGCCAGCGGTACGGGGGGGTCTAGATCACCCCTCCACTTT. It yields the protein CASGTGGSRSPLHF.

This chain links TRBV9 with TRBJ1-5, with 10 positions matching TRBD1. V lost 4 bases and J lost 7; bases outside the gene matches: 5. The CDR3 runs to 14 residues. Germline V CDR1 and CDR2: SGDLS, YYNGEE. CDR3 sequence reads: CASSPGTGVQPQHF. The DNA for the CDR3 is TGTGCCAGCAGCCCCGGGACAGGGGTCCAGCCCCAGCATTTT.

The V and J genes are TRBV9 and TRBJ2-6; 8 nucleotides align to TRBD1. CDR1 is SGDLS and CDR2 is YYNGEE in the germline V gene. With 6 bases clipped from V and 4 bases from J, the junction kept 6 bases outside the gene matches. The CDR3 consists of 15 residues. For the CDR3, the DNA is TGTGCCAGCACCGACAGGGGCGCGGGGGCCAACGTCCTGACTTTC. Protein: CASTDRGAGANVLTF.

The V call is TRBV28, the J call TRBJ2-2; 11 positions match TRBD2. The CDR3 contains 14 residues. Germline lookup yields CDR1 MDHEN and CDR2 SYDVKM. J gave up 5 bases and V 10 bases, and 6 bases lay outside the gene matches. CDR3 in amino acids: CATASGGPTGELFF. Here the CDR3 DNA reads TGTGCCACCGCTAGCGGGGGGCCAACCGGGGAGCTGTTTTTT.

About this clone: One end of the junction fails to match germline, which may point to a read error. This chain connects TRBV27 to TRBJ1-1, with TRBD1 matching over 10 bases. Germline CDR1 reads MNHEY; CDR2 reads SMNVEV (reference sequence). This CDR3 comprises 13 residues. The CDR3 protein is CASGTGVKTEAFF. CDR3 bases: TGTGCCAGCGGGACAGGGGTGAAAACTGAAGCTTTCTTT.

The chain is built from TRBV7-2 and TRBJ2-5; D possibly corresponds to TRBD1 (5 bases). Trimming stripped 6 bases from V and 4 bases from J, with 15 bases between. The CDR3 loop spans 14 amino acids. Germline CDR1 reads SGHTA; CDR2 reads FQGNSA. The CDR3 DNA sequence: TGTGCCAGCAGGGTAGCCAGGGAATCAGAGACCCAGTACTTC. Its protein product is CASRVARESETQYF.

The V and J genes are TRBV6-5 and TRBJ1-1, with D unresolved. V lost 4 bases and J lost 3, with 9 bases in between. CDR3 size: 13 residues. The germline V gene encodes CDR1 MNHEY and CDR2 SVGAGI. CDR3 amino acids: CASSLERDTEAFF. The CDR3 DNA reads as TGTGCCAGCAGTTTAGAGAGGGACACTGAAGCTTTCTTT.